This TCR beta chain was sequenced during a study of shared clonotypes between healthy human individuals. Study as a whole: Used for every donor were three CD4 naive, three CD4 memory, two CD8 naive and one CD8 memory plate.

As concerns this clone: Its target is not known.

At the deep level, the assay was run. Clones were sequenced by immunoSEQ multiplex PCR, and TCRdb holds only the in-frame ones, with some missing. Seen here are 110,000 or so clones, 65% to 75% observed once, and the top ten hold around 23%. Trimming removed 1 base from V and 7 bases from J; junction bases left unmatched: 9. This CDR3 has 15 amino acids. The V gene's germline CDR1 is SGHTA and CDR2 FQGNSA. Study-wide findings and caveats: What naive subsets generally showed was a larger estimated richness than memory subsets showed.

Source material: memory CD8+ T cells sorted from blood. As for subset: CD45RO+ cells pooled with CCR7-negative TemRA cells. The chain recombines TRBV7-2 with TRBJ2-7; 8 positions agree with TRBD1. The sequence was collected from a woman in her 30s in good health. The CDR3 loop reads CASSLGDRLVWEQYF. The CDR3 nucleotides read TGTGCCAGCAGCTTAGGGGACAGGTTGGTATGGGAGCAGTACTTC. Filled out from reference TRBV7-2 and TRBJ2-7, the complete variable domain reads GAGVSQSPSNKVTEKGKDVELRCDPISGHTALYWYRQSLGQGLEFLIYFQGNSAPDKSGLPSDRFSAERTGGSVSTLTIQRTQQEDSAVYLCASSLGDRLVWEQYFGPGTRLTVT.